This TCR beta chain appears in the sequencing data of a study of T cells in Graves' hyperthyroidism and ophthalmopathy. CDR3 size: 16 residues. The V and J ends lost 0 bases and 0 bases respectively, with 10 bases between them. Germline V gene data show CDR1 as SGHRS and CDR2 as YFSETQ. It was RNA transcripts that yielded the amplified TCR beta CDR3 regions. When the TCR CDR3 underwent first-round RT-PCR, the HTBI primer set was used. MiXCR, applied by TCRdb to the multiplex PCR reads, yields one record per CDR3 protein. The repertoire includes 250,000 to 300,000 distinct CDR3 sequences, about an eighth of them detected once, and 7.5% to 8% sits in the top ten.

The chain carries TRBV5-1 and TRBJ1-5; D might be TRBD1 (5 bases). Sequenced input: blood. The origin of this receptor is a woman aged 25 to 39 with Graves' hyperthyroidism that later progressed to Graves' ophthalmopathy. CDR3 region: CASSLAGTDSNQPQHF. The CDR3 DNA reads as TGCGCCAGCAGCTTGGCCGGGACGGATAGCAATCAGCCCCAGCATTTT.